These 11 T cell receptor beta chains originate from one sample sequenced in a study of blood T cell repertoires in COVID-19 (dated by TCRdb to 2018 to 2021). The library came from the immunoSEQ multiplex PCR assay. Entries here come from immuneACCESS through TCRdb and include only in-frame sequences with V and J called. Some clones fail to appear in such tables; in the studies checked, an unresolved V gene covers under half of the shortfall, and the cause of the remainder is unknown. In all, the sample holds around 93,000 clones, and roughly four fifths of those were seen once. The ten largest clones capture about 4.3% of the sample. What was sequenced was peripheral blood. The receptors were gathered from a man in his 60s with acute or convalescent COVID-19.

The sample holds many counts of this clone. The CDR3 DNA sequence: TGTGCCTGGAGTGTAGCGGGAACGGAGACCCAGTACTTC. Its translation is CAWSVAGTETQYF. The V gene is TRBV30, the J gene TRBJ2-5; the match to TRBD2 covers 7 bases. This CDR3 spans 13 amino acids. Germline trimming cut 0 bases from V and 5 bases from J; bases unmatched to any gene: 3. Per the germline V gene, CDR1 is GTSNPN and CDR2 is SVGIG (reference sequence).

Only one count was recorded for this clone. The chain combines TRBV11-2 with TRBJ1-6; D is possibly TRBD1 (5 bases). V was clipped by 5 bases and J by 5 bases, with 13 bases between them. This CDR3 region has 15 residues. Germline V gene data show CDR1 as SGHAT and CDR2 as FQNNGV. CDR3 in DNA: TGTGCCAGCAGCCGGTCGGGACTCCATAATTCACCCCTCCACTTT. Amino acid sequence: CASSRSGLHNSPLHF.

The chain uses TRBV7-2 and TRBJ1-1, with TRBD1 matching over 7 bases. Looked up from germline, CDR1 is SGHTA and CDR2 is FQGNSA. CDR3 size: 14 residues. The V segment lost 8 bases and the J segment 1 base; nucleotides outside the gene matches: 7. CDR3 sequence (DNA): TGTGCCAGCCTCGTAGGGGGCAGGAACACTGAAGCTTTCTTT. It specifies CASLVGGRNTEAFF.

A few counts support this clone. The CDR3 region is CASSQVQGAGSPLHF. CDR3 nucleotides: TGTGCCAGCAGCCAAGTTCAGGGGGCTGGCTCACCCCTCCACTTT. The chain is built from TRBV3-1 (or the pseudogene TRBV3-2) and TRBJ1-6; 8 bases fit TRBD1. The CDR3 contains 15 residues. Trimming took 1 base from V and 10 from J; bases not matched to a gene: 6. Germline CDR1 reads LGHDT; CDR2 reads YNNKEL (reference sequence).

This chain links TRBV9 with TRBJ1-5; a possible D gene is TRBD1 (6 bases). The CDR3 consists of 16 residues. Per germline, CDR1 SGDLS and CDR2 YYNGEE. The ends were cut back, 3 bases at V and 5 bases at J, with 18 bases in the middle. CDR3 sequence: CASSGGGGGFYQPQHF. DNA for the CDR3: TGTGCCAGCAGCGGGGGCGGGGGCGGTTTCTATCAGCCCCAGCATTTT.

The rearrangement joins TRBV5-5 to TRBJ2-1; TRBD1 matches 7 bases. CDR3 length equals 13 residues. Trimming at V came to 5 bases and at J to 7 bases, leaving 6 bases not matched to a gene. Germline V gene sequence: CDR1 SGHKS, CDR2 YYEKEE (reference sequence). CDR3 residues: CASSSHRGNEQFF. As DNA, the CDR3 is TGTGCCAGCAGTTCTCACAGGGGTAATGAGCAGTTCTTC.

The chain recombines TRBV12-5 with TRBJ1-5; D remains unclear. Germline V gives CDR1 LGHNT, CDR2 FRNRAP. This CDR3 is 12 amino acids long. V was pared by 2 bases and J by 7 bases, with 6 bases between. This CDR3 is CASGLMGQPQHF. DNA of the CDR3: TGTGCTAGTGGTTTGATGGGCCAGCCCCAGCATTTT.

The chain links TRBV5-1 to TRBJ2-1; D might be TRBD1 (5 bases). The CDR3 is 17 amino acids. Germline V lookup: CDR1 SGHRS, CDR2 YFSETQ. V dropped 4 bases and J dropped 0 bases, with 17 bases sitting between them. The CDR3 bases are TGCGCCAGCAGCGACCAAGGGGCCCTTAACTCCTACAATGAGCAGTTCTTC. Its protein product is CASSDQGALNSYNEQFF.

V gene TRBV7-2 combines with J gene TRBJ1-1; maybe TRBD1 (5 bases). The germline V gene encodes CDR1 SGHTA and CDR2 FQGNSA. Trimming stripped 1 base from V and 6 bases from J, with 9 bases between. The length of the CDR3 is 13 residues. In nucleotides, the CDR3 is TGTGCCAGCAGCTTAGGTCGGGGGTCTGAAGCTTTCTTT. Translation gives CASSLGRGSEAFF.

This clone occurred once. The chain carries TRBV3-1 (or the pseudogene TRBV3-2) and TRBJ1-1; weak D call: TRBD1 (5 bases). The CDR3 is 14 residues long. Trimming removed 4 bases at V and 0 bases at J, with 9 bases between. Germline V gives CDR1 LGHDT, CDR2 YNNKEL (reference sequence). The CDR3 bases are TGTGCCAGCAGCCGGGGCCTTATGAACACTGAAGCTTTCTTT. Its translation is CASSRGLMNTEAFF.

The J gene is TRBJ2-1, the V gene TRBV5-1, with 9 nucleotides matching TRBD1. The germline gives CDR1 SGHRS, CDR2 YFSETQ. The CDR3 covers 14 residues. Trimming removed 3 bases from V and 7 bases from J; junction bases left unmatched: 5. DNA of the CDR3: TGCGCCAGCAGCTGGGGGACAGGGTGGAATGAGCAGTTCTTC. As protein: CASSWGTGWNEQFF. Full variable domain (rest looked up from reference TRBV5-1 and TRBJ2-1): KAGVTQTPRYLIKTRGQQVTLSCSPISGHRSVSWYQQTPGQGLQFLFEYFSETQRNKGNFPGRFSGRQFSNSRSEMNVSTLELGDSALYLCASSWGTGWNEQFFGPGTRLTVL.